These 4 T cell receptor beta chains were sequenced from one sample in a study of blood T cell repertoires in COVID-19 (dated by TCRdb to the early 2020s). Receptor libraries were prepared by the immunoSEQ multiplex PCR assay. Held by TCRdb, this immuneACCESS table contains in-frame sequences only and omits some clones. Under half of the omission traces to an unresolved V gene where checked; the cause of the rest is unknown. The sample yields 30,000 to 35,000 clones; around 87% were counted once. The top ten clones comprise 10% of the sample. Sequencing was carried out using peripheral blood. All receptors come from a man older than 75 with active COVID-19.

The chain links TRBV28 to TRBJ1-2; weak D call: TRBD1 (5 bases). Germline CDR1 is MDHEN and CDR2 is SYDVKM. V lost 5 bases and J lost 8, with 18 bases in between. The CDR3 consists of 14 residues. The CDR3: CASSLTQAPDGYTF. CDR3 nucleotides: TGTGCCAGCAGTCTAACACAGGCCCCAGACGGCTACACCTTC.

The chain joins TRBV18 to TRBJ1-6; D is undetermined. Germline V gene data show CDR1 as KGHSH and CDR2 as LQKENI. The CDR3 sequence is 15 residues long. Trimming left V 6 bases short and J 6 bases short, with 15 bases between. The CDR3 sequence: CASSGATGTNSPLHF. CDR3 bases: TGTGCCAGCTCGGGAGCGACGGGAACTAATTCACCCCTCCACTTT.

The CDR3 loop is CASSQDYGGGFSYNEQFF. The CDR3 DNA reads as TGCGCCAGCAGCCAAGATTATGGGGGAGGATTCTCCTACAATGAGCAGTTCTTC. The chain links TRBV4-3 to TRBJ2-1, with D possibly TRBD2 on 6 matching bases. This CDR3 is 18 amino acids long. Trimming took 0 bases from V and 0 from J, leaving 15 bases between them. The germline V gene has CDR1 LGHNA and CDR2 YSLEER.

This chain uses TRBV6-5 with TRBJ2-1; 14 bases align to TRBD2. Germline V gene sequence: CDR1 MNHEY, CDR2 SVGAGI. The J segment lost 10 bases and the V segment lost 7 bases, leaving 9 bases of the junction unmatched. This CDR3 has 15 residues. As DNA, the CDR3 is TGTGCCAGCAAACCCCCCGGACTAGCGGGAGGAGAGCAGTTCTTC. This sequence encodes CASKPPGLAGGEQFF.